The clone carrying this T cell receptor beta chain occurred many times. The target antigen is unknown. Here immunoSEQ multiplex PCR was the method, and the copy in TCRdb shows in-frame clones only, minus some. The record shows 40,000 to 60,000 clones for this sample, with no singletons present. The source of the sample is a study of T cells after posttransplantation cyclophosphamide. General study findings and limits: Recipient CMV seropositivity and CMV reactivation strongly tracked TRB clonality.

The TCR sequence derives from a man in his forties in good health, CMV-negative, and a related stem cell transplant donor. The sample consisted of PBMCs.

DNA for the CDR3: TGTGCCAGCAGCTCAGGTCCAGATACGCAGTATTTT. This encodes CASSSGPDTQYF. V and J are TRBV5-4 and TRBJ2-3, with D hard to call. Trimming took 3 bases from V and 4 from J, leaving 6 bases between them. Per germline, CDR1 SGHNT and CDR2 YYREEE (reference sequence). The length of the CDR3 is 12 residues.